This T cell receptor beta chain was sequenced during a study of cytomegalovirus exposure and HLA in healthy donors (dated by TCRdb to 2015 to 2018). Background on the whole study: An earlier analysis of 587 of the donors reported 250 to 350 Gb of sequence data and 90 million to 120 million unique TCR beta sequences obtained from about 170 million T cells. Among roughly 400 genotyped donors of the cohort, an average of approximately 240,000 unique TCR beta nucleotide sequences were sequenced per donor, around 18% of them non-productive. Alongside the repertoire data, information on donor age, sex, ethnicity and CMV serostatus was compiled. The study was designed to test whether signatures of past pathogen exposure could be identified by cataloging public T cell receptors. Approximately 300 gigabases of sequencing data and approximately 85 million unique TCR sequences were included in an early release covering over 600 HLA-typed donors. A separate validation cohort of roughly 130 different subjects was used in addition to the roughly 700-subject first cohort. Typing coverage differed by locus: A, B, C, DRB1 and DQB1 were typed in about 620-630 donors, DQA1 in about 550, DPA1 in approximately 610, and DPB1 in around 440. In a later genetic analysis, genome-wide SNP genotypes for about three fifths of the 666 donors were used, and that subset was treated as a discovery cohort. A later analysis re-analyzed previously published TCR beta repertoires from approximately 700 donors and added high-resolution HLA genotyping to study TCR occurrence patterns. High-throughput TCR immunosequencing, statistical association of individual TCRs with disease status, and machine learning were combined to predict cytomegalovirus infection status. Every discovery cohort repertoire had been produced on one sequencing platform. The genetic ancestry cluster associated with self-reported Caucasian donors included over 65% of the 350 to 500 genotyped donors. In an earlier analysis of 550 to 700 of the donors, high-throughput TCR beta sequencing was used to judge whether each TCR beta V gene segment behaved as functional or pseudogenic. The later analysis used no new phenotypic data to find candidate immune exposures, relying instead on TCR beta sequences and their occurrence across donors. HLA typing covered class I and class II loci at four-digit resolution. Because of strong linkage in the cohort, roughly five DR-DQ haplotypes were treated as single units for association and clustering. The study used immunosequencing to profile the T cell repertoires of approximately 690 subjects and linked those repertoires to cytomegalovirus serostatus. The research as a whole found: Linkage disequilibrium might explain the correlated functional status among segregating V segments, but an unknown experimental factor could not be ruled out. In a later analysis, over 15,000 TCR beta sequences were associated with specific HLA alleles at a false discovery rate of 0.05. Broadly in line with IMGT annotations, most TCR beta V segments showed up in productive rearrangements about 87% or about 30% of the time in an earlier analysis of under 700 of the donors. A group of highly shared sequence variants was considered likely to be a technical artifact of the sequencing pipeline. In vitro tests confirmed that a few of the cytomegalovirus-associated TCR beta chains recognize cytomegalovirus antigens. Because the 87-base-pair reads could not distinguish some IMGT-functional V segments, including TRBV6-2 and TRBV6-3, those segments were excluded. In a later genetic analysis, a missense DCLRE1C variant was associated with V-gene and J-gene trimming of TCR beta chains, and the association was replicated in an independent cohort. The cohort was sequenced for TCR beta chains only, and without alpha or paired-chain data the features that could be detected were limited. In a later analysis, the rate of TCR association differed among HLA loci, with DRB1 alleles having the most associated TCRs and HLA-C alleles having the fewest. According to a later analysis, parvovirus B19, influenza, CMV and Epstein-Barr virus appeared linked to several top co-occurrence clusters. In a later analysis, HLA-associated TCR beta chains were found to be more clonally expanded and to have lower generation probabilities than equally common non-associated chains. Because HLA typing was unavailable for some donors at each locus, only the typed subset was used in association tests. Immune exposure information for the cohort was limited to CMV serostatus. Presence/absence analyses assumed roughly uniform sequencing depth across donors, an assumption that may not hold. Strong co-occurrence of HLA alleles, especially DR and DQ, made assigning TCR associations to individual alleles difficult. In the study, 150 to 200 TCR beta chains were listed as associated with cytomegalovirus. The classifier was reported to diagnose cytomegalovirus status with high specificity and sensitivity in both the original cohort and the validation cohort. According to a later genetic analysis, donors in an Asian-associated ancestry cluster had fewer N-insertions in productive TCRs than the approximately 690-donor mean. Because counts were too low, under 20 rarely observed V segments, including chromosome 9 orphons, were left out of the earlier analysis of 587 of the donors. While some public TCRs were present in many individuals, most TCR sequences turned up only very rarely across donors. A further reported finding was that TCR beta sequences accurately predicted the HLA-A and HLA-B alleles for most subjects in the first cohort. Most CMV-associated TCR beta chains appeared to be HLA-restricted in a later analysis, and the HLA associations seemed to be driven largely by CMV exposure. It was suggested by the authors that the approach could potentially be generalized to other disease states and immunological phenotypes.

Library preparation employed the immunoSEQ multiplex PCR assay. For the multiplex PCR, a mixture combining 60 forward primers for TCR Vbeta segments and 13 reverse primers for TCR Jbeta segments was used. Amplification of the CDR3 region of rearranged TCR beta genes was performed with a multiplex PCR assay on genomic DNA. Amplified TCR beta libraries were sequenced as 87-base-pair reads on the Illumina HiSeq System. Per the source publication's procedure: In a later analysis, roughly 80 million unique TCR beta chains were counted across the 690 or so repertoires, and around 10 million of these chains were shared by at least two donors. To remove PCR and sequencing errors, raw reads were error-corrected and collapsed into unique sequences using a nearest-neighbor algorithm that merged closely related sequences. To assign V, D and J gene segments, CDR3 sequences were aligned to IMGT reference sequences. For a sequence to be retained, at least a six-nucleotide match to both a V gene segment and a J gene segment was required. Rearrangements were called productive when the CDR3 lacked stop codons and stayed in frame with V and J; all others were non-productive. CDR3 was defined by IMGT convention, running from the second conserved V-encoded cysteine to the conserved J-encoded phenylalanine. The earlier analysis of fewer than 750 of the donors excluded sequences that lacked an unambiguous match to a single V gene segment. In an earlier analysis of 450 to 700 of the donors, V segments were called functional above 56.7% productive rearrangements and were called segregating when the between-donor standard deviation exceeded 5%. A statistical classification framework was built to diagnose cytomegalovirus status from the catalog of TCR beta chain sequences. In a later analysis, V and J genes were assigned by comparing TCR nucleotide sequences against IMGT/GENE-DB human TR gene sequences. In a later analysis, CDR3 sequences and most-parsimonious VDJ recombination scenarios were assigned using the TCRdist pipeline. In a later analysis, each TCR beta chain was defined by its CDR3 amino acid sequence together with its V-gene family, and reads without a unique V-gene family were excluded. In a later analysis, fewer than 650 highly shared, low-generation-probability nucleotide sequences were removed to address suspected cross-contamination and a sequencing artifact. For each public chain, a later analysis derived a clonal expansion index from normalized ranks of inferred template counts within each repertoire. Generation probabilities in a later analysis came from a VDJ recombination model fitted to out-of-frame rearrangements, and those results were checked against IGoR. In a later analysis, TCR-TCR, TCR-HLA and TCR-CMV co-occurrence was scored with hypergeometric tests, and a repertoire-size bias correction was applied to TCR pairs. In a later analysis, false discovery rates were estimated by permuting HLA or CMV assignments 20 times. In a later analysis, co-occurring TCRs were grouped using DBSCAN, and TCRdist sequence similarity was added for clustering within HLA-allele-positive subsets. Repertoires with fewer than 30,000 or more than 120,000 public chains, plus five repertoires with anomalous nucleotide sharing, were excluded from co-occurrence clustering. TCRdb's version of the immuneACCESS table is confined to in-frame rearrangements and falls short of the full clone set. An unresolved V gene accounts for under half of the shortfall where checked; the remainder is of unknown origin. V and J calls and clone size come straight from that table; D and trimming were deduced from the DNA. The table for this sample lists 150,000 to 200,000 clones; 81% of them were counted only once. The ten largest make up 1.5% to 2% of the sample.

The cohort was made up of around 720 healthy bone marrow donors. All cohort members were sampled while nominally healthy, although unrecorded immune exposures were likely present. The donor tested CMV seronegative, placing the donor among the approximately 400 seronegative members of the cohort. Every donor gave a peripheral blood sample, and the peripheral blood mononuclear cells from that sample were used for TCR beta sequencing. The Qiagen DNeasy Blood Extraction Kit was used to extract genomic DNA from the blood cell samples. The CDR3 goes from the cysteine to the phenylalanine over 13 residues. Only CDR3 DNA remains: 39 bases, in frame from the first base. Trimming takes 9 bases off V and 5 bases off J; junction bases not matched to a gene: 6. From a lookup of the germline V gene, CDR1 and CDR2 are SNHLY and FYNNEI. As to this clone: Its specific antigen is unknown. No qualities accompany the bases; no much larger clone lies one base away.

The sequence was collected from a man in his late teens or twenties in good health and CMV-seronegative. The source material was PBMCs. The rearranged segments are TRBV2 and TRBJ2-1, and 8 junction bases match TRBD1. The CDR3 region reads CARRTGQDNEQFF. In nucleotide form, the sequence is TGTGCCAGGAGGACAGGGCAAGACAATGAGCAGTTCTTC.